This TCR beta chain is drawn from a study of OX40 agonist ivuxolimab in advanced cancers. The wider study: Patients in dose escalation had liver, melanoma, kidney or head and neck cancers. General study results and limits: Low clonal expansion, among the lowest seen, marked partial responders at 0.1-3.0 mg/kg.

Trimming took 0 bases from V and 2 from J; bases not matched to a gene: 3. Germline V gene sequence: CDR1 SGDLS, CDR2 YYNGEE. The CDR3 totals 15 residues. Sequencing used immunoSEQ multiplex PCR; TCRdb keeps in-frame clones, though not all of them. The table includes 9,500 to 10,000 clones, 70% detected once. This clone was observed a few times. Its specificity is not known. The sample has other DNA sequences that encode this CDR3 too. This chain connects TRBV9 to TRBJ2-7; 9 nucleotides line up with TRBD2. The material sequenced was CD4+ or CD8+ T cells sorted from blood, taken in a trial of the OX40 agonist ivuxolimab. The sequence derives from an adult with an advanced solid tumor such as melanoma, head and neck, liver or kidney cancer. The CDR3 protein is CASSVEASGAYEQYF. As DNA, the CDR3 is TGTGCCAGCAGCGTAGAGGCTAGCGGGGCCTACGAGCAGTACTTC.